This TCR beta chain comes out of a study of identical twins. With 5 bases clipped from V and 3 bases from J, the junction kept 11 bases outside the gene matches. CDR3 length equals 16 residues. CDR1 is ENHRY, CDR2 SYGVKD, per germline. A few counts support this clonotype. The target antigen is unknown. Study-level points and caveats: Instead of following the same donors, the conclusions were based on cross-sectional statistical analysis. With abundant cord blood beta clonotypes, insertions were fewer; memory repertoires showed no such pattern.

TCRdb analysed the 5' RACE reads with MiXCR anew, one entry per CDR3 protein. The sample consists of hundreds of thousands of distinct CDR3 sequences, 8.6% of them appearing once. The same sample was also used in a study of yellow fever vaccine responses in identical twins.

The sequence was obtained from a woman younger than 30 in good health. The source material was PBMCs. The rearrangement links TRBV10-3 to TRBJ2-7; TRBD1 matches at 9 bases. The CDR3 sequence is CAISQDLPGQGYEQYF. As DNA, the CDR3 is TGTGCCATCAGTCAAGATCTACCGGGACAGGGCTACGAGCAGTACTTC.